Listed here are 22 T cell receptor beta chains from one sample, sequenced in a study of blood T cell repertoires in COVID-19. The data were produced by immunoSEQ multiplex PCR, yet TCRdb's version contains in-frame clones alone and is incomplete. The sample contains around 160,000 clones, more than 70% of which appear only once. Material: peripheral blood. The source of these receptors is a man in his sixties with active or convalescent COVID-19.

The CDR3 coding sequence is TGTGCCAGCAGCTGGGAGGGTAATTGGGAGAATCAGCCCCAGCATTTT. Residues: CASSWEGNWENQPQHF. The V and J genes are TRBV13 and TRBJ1-5, with D unclear. Trimming cost V 4 bases and J 4 bases, with 17 bases left between them. Germline V lookup: CDR1 PRHDT, CDR2 FYEKMQ (reference sequence). The CDR3 has 16 amino acids.

This clone has just one count. V gene TRBV4-3 combines with J gene TRBJ1-4, with TRBD1 matching 9 bases. The CDR3 spans 13 residues. V dropped 4 bases and J dropped 8; count of bases not matched to a gene: 2. Germline V gives CDR1 LGHNA, CDR2 YSLEER. The CDR3 coding sequence is TGCGCCAGCAGCCCCGGGACAGGGGAAAAACTGTTTTTT. Translation gives CASSPGTGEKLFF.

This chain connects TRBV29-1 to TRBJ1-2; D is unclear. From germline, CDR1 is SQVTM and CDR2 ANQGSEA. CDR3 length: 12 residues. With 7 bases removed from V and 2 bases from J, the gap between germline ends came to 11 bases. This chain's CDR3 is CSAFVLNYGYTF. The CDR3 coding sequence is TGCAGCGCATTTGTTCTGAACTATGGCTACACCTTC.

The table lists this clone with a few counts. The chain combines TRBV18 with TRBJ2-7; 9 bases line up with TRBD2. The CDR3 consists of 15 residues. The trim removed 3 bases at V and 3 bases at J, leaving 6 bases unmatched. CDR1 and CDR2 from the germline V gene are KGHSH and LQKENI. The DNA of the CDR3 is TGTGCCAGCTCACCGGCTAGCGGGACTCTCTACGAGCAGTACTTC. Its translation is CASSPASGTLYEQYF.

The chain carries TRBV29-1 and TRBJ2-1; D call uncertain. The CDR3 contains 15 residues. The V gene's germline CDR1 is SQVTM and CDR2 ANQGSEA. Deletions cut 5 bases from V and 0 bases from J, with 14 bases between. In DNA, the CDR3 is TGCAGCGTTCTCCCGAGGAGTAGCTCCTACAATGAGCAGTTCTTC. Translation gives CSVLPRSSSYNEQFF.

The chain has TRBV3-1 (or the pseudogene TRBV3-2) and TRBJ2-2, with 7 bases aligning to TRBD2. Germline V gives CDR1 LGHDT, CDR2 YNNKEL (reference sequence). The CDR3 runs 13 residues. Trimming cost V 4 bases and J 5 bases; bases outside gene matches: 1. The CDR3 loop reads CASSRGGTGELFF. CDR3 nucleotides: TGTGCCAGCAGCCGGGGGGGAACCGGGGAGCTGTTTTTT.

The chain carries TRBV7-3 and TRBJ2-1; D remains ambiguous. CDR1 and CDR2 (germline): SGHTA, FQGTGA. The CDR3 has 13 residues. V lost 6 bases, J lost 5 bases, and 11 bases lay in between. As DNA, the CDR3 is TGTGCCAGCAGTCCATACACCCACAATGAGCAGTTCTTC. The encoded protein is CASSPYTHNEQFF.

The chain links TRBV11-2 to TRBJ2-7; the D gene is possibly TRBD2 (6 bases). Deletions cut 3 bases from V and 6 bases from J, with 9 bases between. The germline V gene encodes CDR1 SGHAT and CDR2 FQNNGV. The CDR3 is made up of 12 amino acids. CDR3 in DNA: TGTGCCAGCAGCTTCGGGACTCCCGAGCAGTACTTC. Protein product: CASSFGTPEQYF.

Details on this clone: Mismatch with germline at one junction end may stem from a read error. The CDR3 DNA reads TGTGCCAGCAGCCTAGACGGACTAGCGAGGATGGAGCAGTACTTC. This codes for CASSLDGLARMEQYF. The gene calls are TRBV11-2 and TRBJ2-7; 9 bases map to TRBD2. Germline CDR1 is SGHAT and CDR2 is FQNNGV. The CDR3 extends over 15 amino acids.

The CDR3 loop reads CASSLRPGESYEQYF. The CDR3 bases are TGTGCCAGCAGTTTACGGCCAGGGGAGTCCTACGAGCAGTACTTC. The chain is built from TRBV27 and TRBJ2-7; a weak D match, TRBD1 (6 bases). V was shortened by 2 bases and J by 1 base, with 12 bases between the two germline ends. The germline CDR1 and CDR2 sequences are MNHEY and SMNVEV (reference sequence). This CDR3 comprises 15 residues.

The rearrangement joins TRBV2 to TRBJ1-5, with D possibly matching TRBD1 (5 bases). The germline V gene encodes CDR1 SNHLY and CDR2 FYNNEI. This CDR3 is built from 15 residues. The V and J ends lost 5 bases and 4 bases respectively, with 15 bases between them. In DNA form, the CDR3 reads TGTGCCAGCAGTATCCAGTGGGACTCGAATCAGCCCCAGCATTTT. It yields the protein CASSIQWDSNQPQHF.

This clone was recorded once. The gene calls are TRBV28 and TRBJ2-7; D possibly corresponds to TRBD1 (6 bases). The CDR3 sequence is 16 residues long. The germline gives CDR1 MDHEN, CDR2 SYDVKM. The V and J ends lost 5 bases and 5 bases respectively, with 22 bases between them. CDR3 residues: CASSPLRTAARNEQYF. DNA of the CDR3: TGTGCCAGCAGTCCCCTCCGGACAGCGGCCCGAAACGAGCAGTACTTC.

V and J are TRBV6-5 and TRBJ1-5; D possibly corresponds to TRBD1 (5 bases). V was trimmed by 6 bases and J by 7 bases, leaving 16 bases between them. The CDR3 is 14 amino acids. CDR1 MNHEY and CDR2 SVGAGI come from the germline V gene. This CDR3 reads CASRFKGLGQPQHF. The CDR3, as DNA: TGTGCCAGCAGATTCAAGGGGCTCGGCCAGCCCCAGCATTTT.

The V and J genes are TRBV21-1 and TRBJ2-1; the table's D call of TRBD2 was not tested on the DNA. TRBV21-1 is marked as a pseudogene. The CDR3 length is 18 residues. CDR3 DNA sequence: TGTGCCAGCAACTTACTAGCGGGAGGGCCTACGGGGTACAATGAGCAGTTCTTC. It yields the protein CASNLLAGGPTGYNEQFF.

The genes are TRBV5-1 and TRBJ2-5; D is perhaps TRBD2 (7 bases). This CDR3 spans 16 amino acids. Trimming took off 4 bases at V and 4 bases at J, with 20 bases between the two ends. Germline assignment: CDR1 SGHRS and CDR2 YFSETQ. The DNA for the CDR3 is TGCGCCAGCAGCCCCGAGGGGGGGGGCCCAACAGAGACCCAGTACTTC. This codes for CASSPEGGGPTETQYF.

This clone was counted once. V is TRBV3-1 (or the pseudogene TRBV3-2) and J is TRBJ2-5; the match to TRBD2 covers 9 bases. Germline V CDR1 and CDR2: LGHDT, YNNKEL (reference sequence). V trimming: 7 bases; J trimming: 1 base; junction bases outside the gene matches: 13. The CDR3 is made up of 17 amino acids. The CDR3 protein is CASTLSGTSGFQETQYF. CDR3 DNA sequence: TGTGCCAGCACCTTATCGGGAACTAGCGGGTTCCAAGAGACCCAGTACTTC.

The chain employs TRBV5-1 and TRBJ1-1; D possibly corresponds to TRBD1 (5 bases). V was pared by 7 bases and J by 2 bases, with 15 bases between. CDR1 and CDR2 (germline): SGHRS, YFSETQ. The CDR3 covers 14 residues. The CDR3 reads CASFPGGFNTEAFF. CDR3 nucleotides: TGCGCCAGCTTTCCGGGGGGGTTCAACACTGAAGCTTTCTTT. Full variable domain (outside the CDR3, taken from reference TRBV5-1 and TRBJ1-1): KAGVTQTPRYLIKTRGQQVTLSCSPISGHRSVSWYQQTPGQGLQFLFEYFSETQRNKGNFPGRFSGRQFSNSRSEMNVSTLELGDSALYLCASFPGGFNTEAFFGQGTRLTVV.

The rearrangement uses TRBV28 and TRBJ2-7; TRBD1 agrees at 7 bases. V gave up 2 bases and J gave up 5 bases; unmatched junction bases: 9. This CDR3 contains 15 residues. From germline, CDR1 is MDHEN and CDR2 SYDVKM. This CDR3 is CASSLPSTGRDEQYF. DNA for the CDR3: TGTGCCAGCAGTTTACCGTCGACAGGGAGAGACGAGCAGTACTTC.

There are many counts of this clone. This same CDR3 is encoded by further DNA sequences in the sample. CDR3 DNA sequence: TGTGCCAGCAGCCAAGAATCCTCCCGGACAGGGGGTAGGACTGAAGCTTTCTTT. Translating gives CASSQESSRTGGRTEAFF. The chain uses TRBV3-1 (or the pseudogene TRBV3-2) and TRBJ1-1; 10 nucleotides align to TRBD1. Germline CDR1 LGHDT, CDR2 YNNKEL (reference sequence). This CDR3 has 18 amino acids. V shed 0 bases, J shed 5 bases, and the junction held 12 bases outside the gene matches.

V is TRBV19 and J is TRBJ2-2, with 10 positions matching TRBD2. The CDR3 is made up of 15 amino acids. Per the germline V gene, CDR1 is LNHDA and CDR2 is SQIVND (reference sequence). Losses at the gene ends were 1 base for V and 8 bases for J; bases not matched to a gene: 4. CDR3 sequence reads: CASSIASGSIGELFF. The CDR3 DNA is TGTGCCAGTAGTATAGCTAGCGGGAGTATAGGGGAGCTGTTTTTT.

The chain joins TRBV12-3 or TRBV12-4 to TRBJ1-1; a weak D match, TRBD1 (6 bases). Trimming left V 5 bases short and J 3 bases short, with 10 bases between. The CDR3 has 13 residues. This CDR3 reads CASSTGLDTEAFF. CDR3 bases: TGTGCCAGCAGTACAGGGTTGGACACTGAAGCTTTCTTT.

Worth noting for this clone: This specimen includes other DNA sequences encoding the same CDR3. V usage is TRBV5-1 and J usage is TRBJ1-4; D not resolved. This CDR3 spans 15 amino acids. The V gene lost 0 bases and the J gene lost 0 bases, with 6 bases spanning the gap. Per the germline V gene, CDR1 is SGHRS and CDR2 is YFSETQ. The CDR3 spells CASSLDTATNEKLFF. CDR3 nucleotide sequence: TGCGCCAGCAGCTTGGATACAGCAACTAATGAAAAACTGTTTTTT.